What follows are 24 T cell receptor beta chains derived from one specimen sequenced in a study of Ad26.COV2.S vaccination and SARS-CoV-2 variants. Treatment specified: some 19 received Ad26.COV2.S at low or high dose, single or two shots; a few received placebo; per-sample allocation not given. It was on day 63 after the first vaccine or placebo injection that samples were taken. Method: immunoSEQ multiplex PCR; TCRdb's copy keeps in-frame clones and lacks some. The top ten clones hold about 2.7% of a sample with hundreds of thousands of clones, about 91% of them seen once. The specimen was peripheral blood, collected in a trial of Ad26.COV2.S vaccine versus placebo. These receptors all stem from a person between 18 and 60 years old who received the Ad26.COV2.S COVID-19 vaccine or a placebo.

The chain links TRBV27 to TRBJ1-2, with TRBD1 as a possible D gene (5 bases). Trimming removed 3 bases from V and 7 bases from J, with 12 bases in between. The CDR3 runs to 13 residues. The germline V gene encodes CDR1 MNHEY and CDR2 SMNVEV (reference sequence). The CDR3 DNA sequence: TGTGCCAGCAGTTTCGTTTTTGGGGGTGGCTACACCTTC. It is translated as CASSFVFGGGYTF.

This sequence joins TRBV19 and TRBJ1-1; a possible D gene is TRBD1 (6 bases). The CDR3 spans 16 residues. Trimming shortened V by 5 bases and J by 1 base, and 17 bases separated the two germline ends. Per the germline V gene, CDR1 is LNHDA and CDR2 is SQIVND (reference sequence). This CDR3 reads CASSAQGGLTNTEAFF. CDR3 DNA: TGTGCCAGTAGTGCCCAAGGGGGACTGACGAACACTGAAGCTTTCTTT.

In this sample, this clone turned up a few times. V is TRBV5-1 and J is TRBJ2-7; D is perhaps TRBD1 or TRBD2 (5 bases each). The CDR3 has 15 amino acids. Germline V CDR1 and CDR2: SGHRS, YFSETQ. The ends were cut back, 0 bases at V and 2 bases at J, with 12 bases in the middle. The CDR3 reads CASSLGLGVPYEQYF. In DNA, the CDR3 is TGCGCCAGCAGCTTGGGTTTGGGGGTGCCCTACGAGCAGTACTTC. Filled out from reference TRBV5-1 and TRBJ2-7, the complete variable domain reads KAGVTQTPRYLIKTRGQQVTLSCSPISGHRSVSWYQQTPGQGLQFLFEYFSETQRNKGNFPGRFSGRQFSNSRSEMNVSTLELGDSALYLCASSLGLGVPYEQYFGPGTRLTVT.

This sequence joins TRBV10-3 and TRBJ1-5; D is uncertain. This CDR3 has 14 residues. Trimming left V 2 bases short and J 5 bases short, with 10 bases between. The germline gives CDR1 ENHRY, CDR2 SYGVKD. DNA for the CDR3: TGTGCCATCAGTGAGAGGCCACACGATCAGCCCCAGCATTTT. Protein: CAISERPHDQPQHF.

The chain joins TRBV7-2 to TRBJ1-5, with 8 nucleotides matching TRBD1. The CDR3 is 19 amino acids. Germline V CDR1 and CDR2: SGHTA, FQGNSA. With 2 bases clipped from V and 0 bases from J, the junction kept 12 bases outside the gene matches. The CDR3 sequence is CASSLTPGQAINSNQPQHF. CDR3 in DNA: TGTGCCAGCAGCTTAACCCCGGGACAGGCTATCAATAGCAATCAGCCCCAGCATTTT.

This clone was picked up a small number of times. CDR3 in DNA: TGTGCCAGCAGCCACCCGGGCTACAGGGGGAGAGGTGGAAACACCATATATTTT. Amino acid sequence: CASSHPGYRGRGGNTIYF. V gene TRBV11-2 combines with J gene TRBJ1-3; 8 bases line up with TRBD1. Germline V gene lookup returns CDR1 SGHAT and CDR2 FQNNGV. The CDR3 extends over 18 amino acids. Trimming at V came to 5 bases and at J to 3 bases, leaving 15 bases not matched to a gene. The whole variable domain, filled in from reference TRBV11-2 and TRBJ1-3, reads EAGVAQSPRYKIIEKRQSVAFWCNPISGHATLYWYQQILGQGPKLLIQFQNNGVVDDSQLPKDRFSAERLKGVDSTLKIQPAKLEDSAVYLCASSHPGYRGRGGNTIYFGEGSWLTVV.

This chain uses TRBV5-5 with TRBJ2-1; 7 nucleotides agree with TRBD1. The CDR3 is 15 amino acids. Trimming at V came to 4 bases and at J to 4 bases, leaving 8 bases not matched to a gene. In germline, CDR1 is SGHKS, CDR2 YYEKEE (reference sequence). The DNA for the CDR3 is TGTGCCAGCAGCCGGGACAGTACCCGTTACAATGAGCAGTTCTTC. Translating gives CASSRDSTRYNEQFF. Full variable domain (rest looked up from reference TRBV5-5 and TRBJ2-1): DAGVTQSPTHLIKTRGQQVTLRCSPISGHKSVSWYQQVLGQGPQFIFQYYEKEERGRGNFPDRFSARQFPNYSSELNVNALLLGDSALYLCASSRDSTRYNEQFFGPGTRLTVL.

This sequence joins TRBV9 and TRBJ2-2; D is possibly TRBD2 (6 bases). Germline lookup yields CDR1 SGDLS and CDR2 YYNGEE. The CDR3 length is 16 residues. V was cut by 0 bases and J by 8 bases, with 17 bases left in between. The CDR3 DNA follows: TGTGCCAGCAGCGTAGTCCCCGCAGGAGGGAAGGGGGAGCTGTTTTTT. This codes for CASSVVPAGGKGELFF.

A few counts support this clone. This CDR3 reads CASSLEGRQGNYGYTF. For the CDR3, the DNA is TGTGCCAGCAGCTTAGAGGGGAGACAGGGGAACTATGGCTACACCTTC. The V gene is TRBV11-3, the J gene TRBJ1-2; 8 bases match TRBD1. Germline-derived CDR1 and CDR2 are SGHNT and YENEEA. The CDR3 spans 16 residues. V trimming: 0 bases; J trimming: 2 bases; junction bases outside the gene matches: 5.

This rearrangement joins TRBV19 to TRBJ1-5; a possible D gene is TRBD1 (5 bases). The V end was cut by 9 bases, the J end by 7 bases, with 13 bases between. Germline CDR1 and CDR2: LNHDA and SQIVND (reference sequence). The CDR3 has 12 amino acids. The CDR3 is CASRDYDQPQHF. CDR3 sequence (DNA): TGTGCCAGCCGGGACTATGACCAGCCCCAGCATTTT.

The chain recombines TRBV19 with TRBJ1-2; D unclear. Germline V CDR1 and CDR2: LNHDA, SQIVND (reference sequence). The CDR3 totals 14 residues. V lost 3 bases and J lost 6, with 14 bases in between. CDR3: CASSMIDSRDGYTF. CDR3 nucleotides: TGTGCCAGTAGTATGATCGACTCCCGGGATGGCTACACCTTC.

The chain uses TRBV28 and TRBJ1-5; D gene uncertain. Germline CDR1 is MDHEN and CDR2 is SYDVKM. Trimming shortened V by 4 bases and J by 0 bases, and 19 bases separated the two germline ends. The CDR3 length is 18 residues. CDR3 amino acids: CASSSIMGRGLSNQPQHF. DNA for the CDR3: TGTGCCAGCAGTTCCATTATGGGGAGAGGCCTTAGCAATCAGCCCCAGCATTTT.

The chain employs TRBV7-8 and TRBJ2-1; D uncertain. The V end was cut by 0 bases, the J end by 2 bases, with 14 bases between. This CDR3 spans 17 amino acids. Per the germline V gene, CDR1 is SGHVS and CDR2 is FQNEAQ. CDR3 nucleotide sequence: TGTGCCAGCAGCTTAGCGGCCCGGGTATCCCCCTACAATGAGCAGTTCTTC. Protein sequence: CASSLAARVSPYNEQFF.

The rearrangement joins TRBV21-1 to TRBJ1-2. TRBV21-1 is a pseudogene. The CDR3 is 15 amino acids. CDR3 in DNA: TGTGCCAGCAGCGCGGCAACCGGACGGGACTATGGCTACACCTTC. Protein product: CASSAATGRDYGYTF.

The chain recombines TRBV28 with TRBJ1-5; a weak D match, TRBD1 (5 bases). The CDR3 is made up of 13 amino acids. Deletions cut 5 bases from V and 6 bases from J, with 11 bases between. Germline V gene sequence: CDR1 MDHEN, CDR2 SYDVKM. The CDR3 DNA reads TGTGCCAGCAGTGTTCAAAGGGGTCAGCCCCAGCATTTT. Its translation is CASSVQRGQPQHF.

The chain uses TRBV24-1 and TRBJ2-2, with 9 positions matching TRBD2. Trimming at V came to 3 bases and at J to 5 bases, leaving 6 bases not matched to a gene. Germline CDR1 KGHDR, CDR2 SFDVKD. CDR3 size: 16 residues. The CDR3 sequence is CATSDPAGGVTGELFF. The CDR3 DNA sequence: TGTGCCACCAGTGATCCAGCGGGAGGTGTGACCGGGGAGCTGTTTTTT.

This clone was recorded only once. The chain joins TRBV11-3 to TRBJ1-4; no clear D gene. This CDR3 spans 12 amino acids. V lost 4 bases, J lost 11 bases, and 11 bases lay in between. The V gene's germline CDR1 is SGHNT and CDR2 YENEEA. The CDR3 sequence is CASSSSREKLFF. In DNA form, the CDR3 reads TGTGCCAGCAGCTCCAGTCGTGAGAAACTGTTTTTT.

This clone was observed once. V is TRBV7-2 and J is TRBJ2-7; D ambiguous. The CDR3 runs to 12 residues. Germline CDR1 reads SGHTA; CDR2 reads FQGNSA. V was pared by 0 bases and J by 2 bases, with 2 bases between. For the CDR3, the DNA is TGTGCCAGCAGCTTAGCAGCCTACGAGCAGTACTTC. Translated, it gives CASSLAAYEQYF.

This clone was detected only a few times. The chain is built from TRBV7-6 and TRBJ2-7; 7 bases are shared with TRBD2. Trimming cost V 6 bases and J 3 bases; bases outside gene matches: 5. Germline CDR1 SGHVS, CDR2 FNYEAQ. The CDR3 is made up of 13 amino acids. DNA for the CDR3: TGTGCCAGCAGTCCTAGGACTAGCTACGAGCAGTACTTC. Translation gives CASSPRTSYEQYF.

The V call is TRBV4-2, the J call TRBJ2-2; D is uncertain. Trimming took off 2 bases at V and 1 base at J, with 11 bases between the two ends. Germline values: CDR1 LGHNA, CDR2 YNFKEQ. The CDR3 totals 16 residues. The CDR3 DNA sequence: TGTGCCAGCAGCCAACCTCGACGGGTGAACACCGGGGAGCTGTTTTTT. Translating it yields CASSQPRRVNTGELFF.

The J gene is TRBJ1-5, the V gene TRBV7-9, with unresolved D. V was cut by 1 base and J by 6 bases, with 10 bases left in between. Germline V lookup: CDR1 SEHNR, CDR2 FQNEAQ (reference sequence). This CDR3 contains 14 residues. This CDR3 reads CASSLEIPGQPQHF. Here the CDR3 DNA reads TGTGCCAGCAGCTTAGAAATCCCTGGTCAGCCCCAGCATTTT.

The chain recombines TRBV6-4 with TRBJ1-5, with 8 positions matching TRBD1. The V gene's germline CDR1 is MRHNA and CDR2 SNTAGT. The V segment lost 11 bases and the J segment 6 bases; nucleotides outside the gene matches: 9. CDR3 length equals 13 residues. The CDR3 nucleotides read TGTGCCGGGGGAGACAGGGGCACTCAGCCCCAGCATTTT. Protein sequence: CAGGDRGTQPQHF.

CDR3 amino acids: CAISAGTGGFQPQHF. The DNA for the CDR3 is TGTGCCATCAGTGCCGGGACAGGGGGCTTCCAGCCCCAGCATTTT. The J gene is TRBJ1-5, the V gene TRBV10-3; 12 nucleotides match TRBD1. Germline lookup yields CDR1 ENHRY and CDR2 SYGVKD. The CDR3 runs to 15 residues. The V segment lost 4 bases and the J segment 7 bases; nucleotides outside the gene matches: 5.

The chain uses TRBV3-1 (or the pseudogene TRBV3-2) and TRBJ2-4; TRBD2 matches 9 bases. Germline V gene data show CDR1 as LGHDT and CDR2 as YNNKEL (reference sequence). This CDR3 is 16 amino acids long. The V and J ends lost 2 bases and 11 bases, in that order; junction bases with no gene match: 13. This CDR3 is CASSQKRGAGAQLQYF. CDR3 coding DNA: TGTGCCAGCAGCCAAAAGCGGGGGGCGGGGGCACAGCTTCAGTACTTC.